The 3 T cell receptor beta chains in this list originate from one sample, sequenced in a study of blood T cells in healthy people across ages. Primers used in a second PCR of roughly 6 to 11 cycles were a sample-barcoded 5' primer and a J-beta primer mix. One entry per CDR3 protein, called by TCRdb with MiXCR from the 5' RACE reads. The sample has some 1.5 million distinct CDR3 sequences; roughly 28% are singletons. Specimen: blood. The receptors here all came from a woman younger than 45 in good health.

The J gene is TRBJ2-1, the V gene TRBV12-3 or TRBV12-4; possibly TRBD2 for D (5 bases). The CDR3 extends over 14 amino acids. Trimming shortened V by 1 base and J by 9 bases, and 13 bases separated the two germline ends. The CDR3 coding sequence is TGTGCCAGCAGTTTAGAGGCGGGCCCGCGTGAGCAGTTCTTC. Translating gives CASSLEAGPREQFF.

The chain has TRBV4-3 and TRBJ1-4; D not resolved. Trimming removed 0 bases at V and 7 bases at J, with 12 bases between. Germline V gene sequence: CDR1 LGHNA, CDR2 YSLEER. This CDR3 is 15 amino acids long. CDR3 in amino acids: CASSQDPQEIEKLFF. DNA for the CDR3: TGCGCCAGCAGCCAAGATCCGCAGGAGATTGAAAAACTGTTTTTT.

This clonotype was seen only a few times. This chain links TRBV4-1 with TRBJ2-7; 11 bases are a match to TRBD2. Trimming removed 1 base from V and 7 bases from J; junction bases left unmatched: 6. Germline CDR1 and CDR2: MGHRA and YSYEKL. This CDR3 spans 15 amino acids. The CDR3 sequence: CASSQVAGGLGEQYF. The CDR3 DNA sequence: TGCGCCAGCAGCCAAGTAGCGGGGGGGCTGGGGGAGCAGTACTTC.